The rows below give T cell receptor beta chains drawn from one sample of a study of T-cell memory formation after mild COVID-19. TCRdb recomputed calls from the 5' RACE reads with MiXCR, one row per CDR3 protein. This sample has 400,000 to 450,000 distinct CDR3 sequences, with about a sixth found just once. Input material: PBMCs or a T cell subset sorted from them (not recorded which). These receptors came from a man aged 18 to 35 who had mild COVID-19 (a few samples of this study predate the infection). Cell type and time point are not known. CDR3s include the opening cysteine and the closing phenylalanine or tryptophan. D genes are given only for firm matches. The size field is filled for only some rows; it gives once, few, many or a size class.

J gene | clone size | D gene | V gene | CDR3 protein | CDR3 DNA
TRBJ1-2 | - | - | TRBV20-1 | CSASFWAGNGYTF | TGCAGTGCTAGTTTTTGGGCAGGGAATGGCTACACCTTC
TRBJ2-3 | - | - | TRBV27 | CASSFKRTDTQYF | TGTGCCAGCAGTTTCAAGCGCACAGATACGCAGTATTTT
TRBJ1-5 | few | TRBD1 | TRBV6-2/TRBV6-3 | CASSEPDRVGQPQHF | TGTGCCAGCAGTGAACCGGACAGGGTTGGTCAGCCCCAGCATTTT
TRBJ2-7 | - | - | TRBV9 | CASSGNLYEQYF | TGTGCCAGCAGCGGTAACCTCTACGAGCAGTACTTC
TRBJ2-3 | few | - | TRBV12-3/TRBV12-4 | CASKGFAASTDTQYF | TGTGCCAGCAAAGGGTTCGCAGCTAGCACAGATACGCAGTATTTT
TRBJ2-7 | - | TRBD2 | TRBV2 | CASSERGLAGGTQYF | TGTGCCAGCAGTGAACGGGGACTAGCGGGGGGTACGCAGTACTTC
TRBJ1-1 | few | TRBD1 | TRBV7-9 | CASTHIGTGLNTEAFF | TGTGCCAGCACCCATATAGGGACAGGGTTGAACACTGAAGCTTTCTTT
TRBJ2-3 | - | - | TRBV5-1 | CASSPGDPSDTQYF | TGCGCCAGCAGCCCGGGGGATCCTTCGGATACGCAGTATTTT
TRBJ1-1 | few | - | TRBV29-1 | CSVVTRGFNTEAFF | TGCAGCGTTGTAACCAGGGGCTTTAACACTGAAGCTTTCTTT
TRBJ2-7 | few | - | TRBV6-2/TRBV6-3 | CASGGRVETYEQYF | TGTGCCAGCGGTGGACGAGTAGAAACCTACGAGCAGTACTTC